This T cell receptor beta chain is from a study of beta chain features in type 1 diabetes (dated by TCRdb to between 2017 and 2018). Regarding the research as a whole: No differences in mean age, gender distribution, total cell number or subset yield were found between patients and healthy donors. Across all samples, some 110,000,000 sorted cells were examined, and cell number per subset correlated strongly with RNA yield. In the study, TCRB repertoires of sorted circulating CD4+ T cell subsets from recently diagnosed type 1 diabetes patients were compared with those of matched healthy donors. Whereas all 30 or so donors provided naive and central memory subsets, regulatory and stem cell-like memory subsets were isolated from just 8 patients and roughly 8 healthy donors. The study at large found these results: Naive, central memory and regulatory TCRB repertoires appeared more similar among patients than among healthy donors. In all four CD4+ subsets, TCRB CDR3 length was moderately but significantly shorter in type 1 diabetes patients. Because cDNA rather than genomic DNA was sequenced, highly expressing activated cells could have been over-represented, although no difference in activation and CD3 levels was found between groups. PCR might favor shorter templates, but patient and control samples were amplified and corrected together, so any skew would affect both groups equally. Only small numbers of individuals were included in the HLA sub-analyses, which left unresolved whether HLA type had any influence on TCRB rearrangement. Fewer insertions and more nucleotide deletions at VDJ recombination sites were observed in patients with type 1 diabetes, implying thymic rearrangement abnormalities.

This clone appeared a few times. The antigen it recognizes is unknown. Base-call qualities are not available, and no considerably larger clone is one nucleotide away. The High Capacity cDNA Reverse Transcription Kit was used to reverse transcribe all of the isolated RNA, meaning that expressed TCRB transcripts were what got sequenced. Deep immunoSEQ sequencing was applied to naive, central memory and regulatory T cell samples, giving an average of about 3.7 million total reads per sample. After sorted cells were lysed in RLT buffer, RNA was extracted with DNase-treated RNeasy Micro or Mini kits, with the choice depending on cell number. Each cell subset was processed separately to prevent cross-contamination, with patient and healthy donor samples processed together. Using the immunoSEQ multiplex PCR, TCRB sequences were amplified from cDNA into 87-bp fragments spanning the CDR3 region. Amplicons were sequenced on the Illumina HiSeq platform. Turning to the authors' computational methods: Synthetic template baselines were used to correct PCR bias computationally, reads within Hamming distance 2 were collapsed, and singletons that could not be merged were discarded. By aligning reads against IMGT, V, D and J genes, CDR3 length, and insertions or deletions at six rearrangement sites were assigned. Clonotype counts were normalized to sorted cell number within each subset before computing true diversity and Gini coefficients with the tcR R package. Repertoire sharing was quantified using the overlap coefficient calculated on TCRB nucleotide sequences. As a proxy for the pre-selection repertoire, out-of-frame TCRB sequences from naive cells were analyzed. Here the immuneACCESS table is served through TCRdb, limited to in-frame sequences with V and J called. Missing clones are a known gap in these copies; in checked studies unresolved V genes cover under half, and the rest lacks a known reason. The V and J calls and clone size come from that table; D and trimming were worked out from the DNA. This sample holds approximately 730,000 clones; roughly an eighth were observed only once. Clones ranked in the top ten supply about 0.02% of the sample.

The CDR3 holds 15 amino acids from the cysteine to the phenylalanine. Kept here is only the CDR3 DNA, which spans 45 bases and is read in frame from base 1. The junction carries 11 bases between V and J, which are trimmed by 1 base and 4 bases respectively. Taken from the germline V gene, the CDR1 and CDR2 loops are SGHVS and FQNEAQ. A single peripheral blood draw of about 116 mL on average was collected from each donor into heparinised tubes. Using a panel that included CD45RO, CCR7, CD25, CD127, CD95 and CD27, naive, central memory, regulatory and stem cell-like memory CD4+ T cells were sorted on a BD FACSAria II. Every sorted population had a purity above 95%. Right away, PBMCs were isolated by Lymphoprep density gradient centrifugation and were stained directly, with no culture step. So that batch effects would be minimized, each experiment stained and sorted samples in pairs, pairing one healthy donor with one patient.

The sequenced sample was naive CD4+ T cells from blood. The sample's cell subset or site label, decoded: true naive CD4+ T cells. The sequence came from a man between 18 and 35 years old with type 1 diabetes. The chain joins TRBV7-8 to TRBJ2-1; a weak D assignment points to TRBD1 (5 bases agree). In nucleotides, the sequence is TGTGCCAGCAGCTTAGAAAGGGGCATGTACAATGAGCAGTTCTTC. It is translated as CASSLERGMYNEQFF.